Listed here is a single T cell receptor beta chain. Its recognized antigen is unknown. No much larger clonotype is one base removed from it; base qualities were not supplied. This entry is derived from a study of neoadjuvant anti-PD-1 for oral cavity cancer (dated by TCRdb to the early 2020s). For the wider study: Before undergoing curative-intent surgical resection, most patients got three to four biweekly nivolumab doses at 3 mg/kg. Under RECIST 1.1, patients with complete response, partial response or stable disease were classed as responders, and patients with progression were classed as non-responders. Patients who did not progress were given a fourth nivolumab dose at about day 43 and had definitive surgical resection on days 50-56. The parent correlative cohort included roughly 13 patients, with an approximately 35% response rate.

Overall study results and their limits: Greater tumor shrinkage was correlated with larger post-treatment sizes of preexisting intratumoral clones, suggesting that expansion of preexisting clones contributed to response. TCR analyses included only a few patients per response group, and the authors called for larger cohorts for validation. Higher pretreatment blood Treg/Th17 ratios correlated with higher pretreatment blood TCRbeta clonality and lower post-treatment tumor TCRbeta clonality.

The CDR3 covers 14 residues, taking in both the cysteine and the phenylalanine. Just the 42-base CDR3 DNA is kept, in frame starting at base 1. Between the V and J ends, shortened by 4 bases and 5 bases respectively, the junction contains 18 bases. The germline V gene (reference sequence) gives CDR1 as GTSNPN and CDR2 as SVGIG. The sample's time point, from its label and the paper: before neoadjuvant nivolumab. Patients were newly diagnosed with stage II-IVA oral cavity squamous cell carcinoma and had received no prior systemic or radiation treatment. The cohort consisted of patients with HPV-negative, locally advanced oral cavity squamous cell carcinoma. The samples were drawn from a longitudinal correlative study tied to a single-arm phase II trial testing neoadjuvant nivolumab in oral cavity squamous cell carcinoma. Subject-matched pre- and post-treatment PBMCs and tumors from three responders and three non-responders underwent genomic DNA-based TCRbeta sequencing. Genomic DNA was isolated from tumor tissue using the Maxwell RSC DNA from Tissue kit.

Survey sequencing of tumors used two replicates per sample, and the tumor libraries mostly started from 4.5 to 5.5 ug of input genomic DNA. Following the manufacturer's instructions, the team built TCRbeta libraries using the immunoSEQ hsTCRbeta kit. Sequencing of the completed libraries took place using an Illumina NovaSeq 6000 S4 flow cell after they had been pooled to approximately 2.8 nM. In the paper's pipeline: The immunoSEQ Analyzer handled quality control and preprocessing of the raw data. The analysis was limited to productive rearrangements, and each clonotype was defined by a unique CDR3 amino acid sequence. Using the R package tcR, the researchers computed the Gini-Simpson index as their estimate of repertoire clonality. Student's t test was used to compare Gini indices, and Pearson correlation was used to assess associations with tumor size change. Held by TCRdb, this immuneACCESS table contains in-frame sequences only and omits some clones. Under half of the omission traces to an unresolved V gene where checked; the cause of the rest is unknown. V and J calls and clone size are copied from that table; D and trimming were computed from the DNA. Here the sample has 6,500 to 8,500 clones; 50% to 75% occur a single time. Of the sample, 6.3% is held by the ten largest clones.

Specimen: tumor tissue, collected before nivolumab (anti-PD-1) treatment. The TCR sequence derives from a person aged 40-85 years with oral cavity squamous cell carcinoma. The chain was built from TRBV30 and TRBJ2-7; possibly the D gene is TRBD2, per 6 matching bases. The nucleotide sequence is TGTGCCTGGAATCCTAAACTAGCACTCCACGAGCAGTACTTC. It encodes CAWNPKLALHEQYF.